Each of the 7 T cell receptor beta chains below was sequenced from the same sample in a study of regulatory T cells in long-lasting Graves disease. The time point here: newly diagnosed GD, antithyroid drugs for less than 3 months. Preparation of the TCR library used RNA extracted from PBMCs. Building of the TCR beta libraries involved iRepertoire HTBI primers and Arm-PCR of CDR3 regions. TCRdb processed the multiplex PCR reads anew with MiXCR; each CDR3 protein has one entry. The table lists a few hundred thousand distinct CDR3 sequences, about 17% of them singletons. In addition, the sample was reused for a study of T cells in Graves' hyperthyroidism and ophthalmopathy.

The material was peripheral blood mononuclear cells (PBMCs), obtained at new diagnosis, from a patient treated with antithyroid drugs. These receptors all stem from a woman aged 18 to 35 with Graves disease.

In its sample, this clonotype was seen a few times. Since a much larger clone is just one base distant, this may be a read error. The chain's CDR3 is CASSMTRGAQYF. In DNA, the CDR3 is TGTGCCAGCAGCATGACTAGGGGGGCGCAGTATTTT. V and J are TRBV7-2 and TRBJ2-3, with D perhaps assigned TRBD1 or TRBD2 (6 bases each). This CDR3 region has 12 residues. The germline V gene has CDR1 SGHTA and CDR2 FQGNSA. Trimming took 5 bases from V and 10 from J, leaving 13 bases between them.

The genes are TRBV5-6 and TRBJ1-4; 9 bases map to TRBD1. The V gene end was trimmed by 0 bases and the J gene end by 7 bases; junction bases not matched to a gene: 7. The CDR3 is made up of 16 amino acids. Germline assignment: CDR1 SGHDT and CDR2 YYEEEE. The CDR3 coding sequence is TGTGCCAGCAGCTTGGAAGGACAGGGGATTAGTGAAAAACTGTTTTTT. Translation gives CASSLEGQGISEKLFF.

The rearrangement uses TRBV15 and TRBJ2-3, with TRBD2 matching over 8 bases. The V and J ends lost 6 bases and 2 bases, in that order; junction bases with no gene match: 10. There are 16 residues in the CDR3. Germline CDR1 LNHNV, CDR2 YYDKDF (reference sequence). In DNA, the CDR3 is TGTGCCACCAGGAAGATAAGCGGGAGCCACACAGATACGCAGTATTTT. It translates to CATRKISGSHTDTQYF.

This clonotype has ten or more counts. The J gene is TRBJ1-1, the V gene TRBV30, with 8 bases aligning to TRBD1. The V gene's germline CDR1 is GTSNPN and CDR2 SVGIG (reference sequence). The CDR3 runs to 13 residues. The V gene end was trimmed by 5 bases and the J gene end by 5 bases; junction bases not matched to a gene: 7. The CDR3 reads CAWAGQGLTEAFF. The DNA of the CDR3 is TGTGCCTGGGCCGGACAGGGATTAACTGAAGCTTTCTTT.

This clonotype appeared many times. V gene TRBV20-1 combines with J gene TRBJ1-5; 10 nucleotides match TRBD1. The V segment lost 6 bases and the J segment 4 bases; nucleotides outside the gene matches: 3. Germline V gene sequence: CDR1 DFQATT, CDR2 SNEGSKA (reference sequence). The CDR3 has 13 residues. The CDR3 nucleotides read TGCAGTGCCCTGGGACAGGGGAATCAGCCCCAGCATTTT. As protein: CSALGQGNQPQHF.

As concerns this clonotype: It differs at one base from a far larger clone, so likely a read error. J is TRBJ2-5 and V is TRBV11-2; possibly TRBD2 for D (6 bases). The ends were cut back, 4 bases at V and 3 bases at J, with 21 bases in the middle. Germline CDR1 is SGHAT and CDR2 is FQNNGV. This CDR3 spans 17 amino acids. The CDR3 spells CASSSYRRVSWEETQYF. For the CDR3, the DNA is TGTGCCAGCAGCTCCTATAGGAGGGTTAGCTGGGAAGAGACCCAGTACTTC.

This clonotype appeared many times. The genes are TRBV24-1 and TRBJ2-5; 12 nucleotides agree with TRBD1. This CDR3 is 14 amino acids long. J lost 5 bases, V lost 7 bases, and 4 bases had no gene match. Germline V CDR1 and CDR2: KGHDR, SFDVKD. CDR3 protein: CATRGTGGAETQYF. The CDR3 bases are TGTGCCACCAGAGGGACAGGGGGCGCCGAGACCCAGTACTTC.